One and the same sample provided the 10 T cell receptor beta chains below, sequenced in a study of shared clonotypes between healthy human individuals. Clones were sequenced by immunoSEQ multiplex PCR, and TCRdb holds only the in-frame ones, with some missing. The table lists roughly 2.2 million clones, 85% to 95% of them singletons, with approximately 0.39% in the top ten. The sample comprised naive CD4+ T cells from PBMCs. Subset here: CD45RA+ positively selected. These receptors came from a man aged 18 to 35 in good health. Some clones in this sample may be carry-over from other donors' samples.

V and J are TRBV30 and TRBJ2-7, with 10 bases identical to TRBD2. The J segment lost 6 bases and the V segment lost 2 bases, leaving 13 bases of the junction unmatched. Germline CDR1 reads GTSNPN; CDR2 reads SVGIG (reference sequence). The CDR3 totals 16 residues. The CDR3 here is CAWSRLGLANSAEQYF. DNA of the CDR3: TGTGCCTGGAGTCGTTTGGGACTAGCGAATTCAGCCGAGCAGTACTTC.

The J gene is TRBJ2-1, the V gene TRBV4-3, with a tentative D call TRBD1 (6 bases). The CDR3 runs to 15 residues. The germline gives CDR1 LGHNA, CDR2 YSLEER. Trimming left V 4 bases short and J 3 bases short, with 13 bases between. CDR3 protein: CASSPSGVNYNEQFF. In DNA form, the CDR3 reads TGCGCCAGCAGCCCCTCAGGGGTTAACTACAATGAGCAGTTCTTC.

The V and J genes are TRBV5-1 and TRBJ2-1, with TRBD2 matching 11 bases. Germline V gives CDR1 SGHRS, CDR2 YFSETQ. After removal of 4 bases from V and 4 bases from J, the junction contained 4 bases not matched to a gene. The CDR3 contains 15 residues. CDR3 amino acids: CASSLAGGDYNEQFF. The CDR3 DNA reads as TGCGCCAGCAGCCTAGCGGGAGGCGATTACAATGAGCAGTTCTTC.

This chain connects TRBV4-1 to TRBJ2-1, with 8 positions matching TRBD2. The CDR3 has 15 residues. Unmatched junction bases numbered 6, after V lost 4 bases and J lost 4 bases. The germline gives CDR1 MGHRA, CDR2 YSYEKL. This chain's CDR3 is CASSPLPGGYNEQFF. In DNA form, the CDR3 reads TGCGCCAGCAGCCCTCTTCCGGGAGGGTACAATGAGCAGTTCTTC.

The gene calls are TRBV7-2 and TRBJ1-1; the D is unclear. Germline-derived CDR1 and CDR2 are SGHTA and FQGNSA. With 4 bases removed from V and 1 base from J, the gap between germline ends came to 19 bases. CDR3 length equals 17 residues. The CDR3 bases are TGTGCCAGCAGCTCACTCCCCCTCCGTCGGTGGAACACTGAAGCTTTCTTT. Translated: CASSSLPLRRWNTEAFF.

J is TRBJ2-5 and V is TRBV15; 7 positions match TRBD1. Germline CDR1 LNHNV, CDR2 YYDKDF (reference sequence). J lost 5 bases, V lost 3 bases, and 9 bases had no gene match. The CDR3 length is 15 residues. The CDR3 is CATSSYILQGETQYF. CDR3 nucleotides: TGTGCCACCAGCAGCTATATTCTACAGGGGGAGACCCAGTACTTC.

The chain employs TRBV28 and TRBJ2-6; a weak D match, TRBD2 (5 bases). Germline-derived CDR1 and CDR2 are MDHEN and SYDVKM. Between the trimmed V and J ends, which lost 5 bases and 4 bases, there was a span of 9 bases. The CDR3 has 14 amino acids. The CDR3 spells CASSRGYGANVLTF. CDR3 nucleotide sequence: TGTGCCAGCAGTCGCGGGTACGGGGCCAACGTCCTGACTTTC.

For this clone: This sample includes further DNA sequences coding for the same CDR3. The chain is built from TRBV18 and TRBJ1-5; D remains unclear. Germline assignment: CDR1 KGHSH and CDR2 LQKENI. Trimming cost V 3 bases and J 1 base, with 7 bases left between them. The CDR3 has 14 residues. The CDR3 DNA follows: TGTGCCAGCTCACCCACTGTGAGCAATCAGCCCCAGCATTTT. This gives the protein CASSPTVSNQPQHF.

Of note for this clone: The identical CDR3 is also encoded by other nucleotide sequences in the sample. V usage is TRBV28 and J usage is TRBJ1-2, with 7 positions matching TRBD1. The ends lost 5 bases at V and 3 bases at J; junction bases unmatched: 3. The length of the CDR3 is 13 residues. Germline V CDR1 and CDR2: MDHEN, SYDVKM. The CDR3 here is CASSPGTDYGYTF. The CDR3 DNA is TGTGCCAGCAGTCCAGGGACAGACTATGGCTACACCTTC.

Only one count was recorded for this clone. The J gene is TRBJ1-3, the V gene TRBV6-1; D unclear. The CDR3 has 14 residues. V gave up 6 bases and J gave up 4 bases, with 13 bases separating them. Germline CDR1 MNHNS, CDR2 SASEGT. The CDR3 sequence: CASRSPGPGNTIYF. CDR3 in DNA: TGTGCCAGCAGAAGCCCGGGCCCAGGAAACACCATATATTTT.